Described below is a single TCR beta chain sequence and its context. V was clipped by 3 bases and J by 5 bases, with 9 bases between them. Germline V gene lookup returns CDR1 SGDLS and CDR2 YYNGEE. The CDR3 has 14 residues. This sample is part of a study of blood T cell repertoires in COVID-19. At the level of the study: The origin of the acute and convalescent COVID-19 samples was the United States, Italy and Spain. From T cells, B-cell-depleted T cells, or PBMCs came the material, which was cDNA or gDNA.

Original processing notes: Using reference gene primer amplification, nucleated cell counts were estimated. The method was immunoSEQ multiplex PCR; TCRdb's version includes in-frame clones alone and lacks a portion of them. That table gives V, J and clone size, and the DNA gave D and trimming. The sample has 100,000 to 150,000 clones, roughly 90% seen once. Sequencing was carried out using peripheral blood. This chain joins TRBV9 and TRBJ1-6, with unresolved D. The clonotype was recovered from a man in his 70s with active COVID-19. The CDR3 DNA reads TGTGCCAGCAGCGAAGGACTGAATAATTCACCCCTCCACTTT. Translation: CASSEGLNNSPLHF.